This TCR beta chain was retrieved from a study of blood T cell repertoires in COVID-19. About the study: The samples span acute and convalescent COVID-19 from the United States, Italy and Spain. PBMCs, B-cell-depleted T cells, or T cells provided the cDNA or gDNA that made up the material.

The authors' processing: By means of reference gene primer amplification, nucleated cell counts were estimated. Method: immunoSEQ multiplex PCR; TCRdb's copy keeps in-frame clones and lacks some. The D gene and trimming were derived from the DNA, and the V and J assignments and clone size from that table. The sample contains under 350,000 clones, 80% to 90% of which appear only once. The CDR3 is 15 amino acids. Germline V gene sequence: CDR1 SGDLS, CDR2 YYNGEE. V gave up 2 bases and J gave up 3 bases; unmatched junction bases: 4. Material: peripheral blood. V usage is TRBV9 and J usage is TRBJ1-2, with 10 bases lining up with TRBD1. This receptor was taken from a man aged 40-49 years with acute or convalescent COVID-19. The CDR3 protein is CASSVRGTGDYGYTF. DNA for the CDR3: TGTGCCAGCAGCGTGAGGGGGACAGGGGACTATGGCTACACCTTC.